The rows below give T cell receptor beta chains drawn from one sample of a study of CD8 T cells in Susac syndrome. TCRdb re-analysed the immunoSEQ multiplex PCR reads in MiXCR, keeping a single row per CDR3 protein. The repertoire includes 150,000 or so distinct CDR3 sequences, about 95% of them detected once, and about 0.15% sits in the top ten. Sequencing was carried out using CD4+ T cells from PBMCs. The receptors come from a human donor with Susac syndrome. The CDR3 runs from the conserved cysteine through the conserved F or W. Each record gives: clone size, D gene, V gene, CDR3 protein. The D gene is left open where the match is weak. Expanded clones are given a class, and other clones once, few, many or no size at all.

>-|TRBD1|TRBV3-1
CASSQDSQDRVGQPQHF
>-|-|TRBV2
CASSEGHAGGGYTF
>once|-|TRBV12-3/TRBV12-4
CASSGGINQPQHF
>-|-|TRBV2
CAGREGQETQYF
>once|-|TRBV7-3
CASSPSTIGPNEGYTF
>-|-|TRBV6-5
CASAVDRDNPYEQYF
>-|-|TRBV5-1
CASSLASGVPTYEQYF
>-|-|TRBV21-1
CASSTLAVHSGRYF
>-|-|TRBV20-1
CSAPGQETQYF
>few|TRBD1|TRBV6-5
CASSSTGAINQPQHF
>-|-|TRBV6-6
CASSQGQYYEQYF
>-|TRBD1|TRBV20-1
CSARDPTGPGQPQHF
>-|-|TRBV27
CASNPRGRGGTEAFF
>-|-|TRBV27
CASRRIGQSDNEKLFF
>-|-|TRBV27
CASKGRGLDEQYF
>-|TRBD1|TRBV5-1
CASSATGTRAFF
>once|TRBD1|TRBV27
CASSSGTGVGNQPQHF
>-|-|TRBV12-3/TRBV12-4
CASSPTGTLAKNIQYF
>once|-|TRBV4-1
CASSQDSPSAHSYEQYF
>-|-|TRBV2
CASSAGGVNTEAFF
>few|-|TRBV28
CASSLSRANNSPLHF
>-|-|TRBV12-3/TRBV12-4
CASSTSAYGYTF
>few|-|TRBV9
CASSVEASPMEQYF
>-|-|TRBV7-9
CASSLRATNEKLFF
>-|TRBD1|TRBV7-9
CASSIGQGLTGELFF
>-|-|TRBV20-1
CSARARTNSPLHF
>-|-|TRBV9
CASSDGPTNYGYTF
>-|-|TRBV28
CASSLYEGGYEQYF
>-|-|TRBV6-5
CASTGPPNQPQHF
>-|TRBD2|TRBV20-1
CSARVAGVIYEQYF
>-|-|TRBV10-3
CAISESEGIDYGYTF
>-|TRBD2|TRBV15
CATSGPAAGGRETQYF
>-|TRBD1|TRBV7-9
CASTQGQIPYGYTF
>-|-|TRBV4-2
CASSQEPAGASEKLFF
>-|TRBD1|TRBV3-1
CASSRTGTSGNTIYF
>-|-|TRBV5-1
CASSLIGMRADTQYF
>-|TRBD2|TRBV9
CASSVVGLATGELFF
>-|-|TRBV7-2
CASSTDRTTEQFF
>-|-|TRBV3-1
CASSHANSDTQYF
>-|-|TRBV19
CASKSQGGEKLFF
>-|-|TRBV9
CASSEHRLQGGQFF
>-|-|TRBV20-1
CSASPLDATSTDTQYF
>-|TRBD2|TRBV11-2
CASSRSLAGGRDTQYF
>few|TRBD2|TRBV5-4
CASRLAGGPYNEQFF
>-|-|TRBV30
CAWSVRGGSPLHF
>-|-|TRBV5-1
CASSLGFGSEQFF
>-|-|TRBV6-2/TRBV6-3
CATLARNPSTDTQYF
>-|-|TRBV3-1
CASSPWTDLAGELFF
>-|-|TRBV7-8
CASSGRVAYGYTF
>-|-|TRBV29-1
CSVTLRPQETQYF